Below are 28 T cell receptor beta chains sequenced from a single sample in a study of cytomegalovirus exposure and HLA in healthy donors. The primer mix had 60 Vbeta and 13 Jbeta primers. The protocol was immunoSEQ multiplex PCR, while the TCRdb copy is restricted to in-frame clones and leaves out a portion. The sample contains 100,000 or so clones, 70% to 80% of which appear only once. Material: PBMCs. All receptors come from a woman aged 18-29 years in good health and CMV-seropositive.

In its sample, this clone was seen once. V gene TRBV29-1 combines with J gene TRBJ1-1; no clear D. CDR1 is SQVTM and CDR2 is ANQGSEA in the germline V gene. V lost 7 bases, J lost 8 bases, and 11 bases lay in between. This CDR3 has 10 amino acids. The CDR3, as DNA: TGCAGCGCTTCACACGAAGAAGCTTTCTTT. Translating it yields CSASHEEAFF.

The chain joins TRBV10-3 to TRBJ1-1; 7 nucleotides align to TRBD1. There are 13 residues in the CDR3. Germline loops: CDR1 ENHRY, CDR2 SYGVKD. Trimming took 6 bases from V and 8 from J; bases not matched to a gene: 9. CDR3 in DNA: TGTGCCATCAGCCTTGACAGGGATACCGAAGCTTTCTTT. This sequence encodes CAISLDRDTEAFF.

The chain employs TRBV28 and TRBJ1-5, with 7 positions matching TRBD1. CDR1 is MDHEN and CDR2 is SYDVKM in the germline V gene. The junction had 10 bases not matched to a gene; V was cut back by 5 bases and J by 3 bases. The CDR3 is made up of 16 amino acids. CDR3 DNA sequence: TGTGCCAGCAGTCTCCCCACAACAGGGGTCAATCAGCCCCAGCATTTT. Protein sequence: CASSLPTTGVNQPQHF.

The chain is built from TRBV13 and TRBJ2-7; 14 bases are a match to TRBD2. The J segment lost 4 bases and the V segment lost 5 bases, leaving 4 bases of the junction unmatched. This CDR3 contains 15 residues. From germline, CDR1 is PRHDT and CDR2 FYEKMQ (reference sequence). CDR3 loop: CASSGRLAGGYEQYF. The CDR3 nucleotides are TGTGCCAGCAGCGGCCGACTAGCGGGAGGGTACGAGCAGTACTTC.

This clone was detected a few times. The V call is TRBV19, the J call TRBJ1-1; D is perhaps TRBD1 (6 bases). The CDR3 contains 14 residues. Germline V gives CDR1 LNHDA, CDR2 SQIVND (reference sequence). V was pared by 7 bases and J by 1 base, with 13 bases between. CDR3 protein: CASNLQGGNTEAFF. CDR3 coding DNA: TGTGCCAGTAATCTACAGGGCGGGAACACTGAAGCTTTCTTT.

V is TRBV27 and J is TRBJ1-1; 8 positions agree with TRBD1. Germline values: CDR1 MNHEY, CDR2 SMNVEV (reference sequence). The CDR3 runs 12 residues. The V and J ends lost 5 bases and 5 bases, in that order; junction bases with no gene match: 1. The CDR3 DNA reads TGTGCCAGCAGTCACAGGGGGACTGAAGCTTTCTTT. This codes for CASSHRGTEAFF.

The chain has TRBV7-9 and TRBJ2-1, with D perhaps matching TRBD2 (6 bases). V lost 8 bases to trimming and J lost 7 bases, with 21 bases between them. The CDR3 is made up of 15 amino acids. CDR1 and CDR2 from the germline V gene are SEHNR and FQNEAQ (reference sequence). The CDR3 DNA follows: TGTGCCAGCCGCTATAGTCCCCAGGAGGGGAATGAGCAGTTCTTC. It specifies CASRYSPQEGNEQFF. The full variable domain, with the rest looked up from reference TRBV7-9 and TRBJ2-1, is DTGVSQNPRHKITKRGQNVTFRCDPISEHNRLYWYRQTLGQGPEFLTYFQNEAQLEKSRLLSDRFSAERPKGSFSTLEIQRTEQGDSAMYLCASRYSPQEGNEQFFGPGTRLTVL.

This rearrangement joins TRBV6-1 to TRBJ2-7, with 7 positions matching TRBD1. With V trimmed by 7 bases and J by 2 bases, 8 bases remained unmatched. The CDR3 runs to 14 residues. Germline V gene sequence: CDR1 MNHNS, CDR2 SASEGT. DNA of the CDR3: TGTGCCAGCATCAAATCGGGACAGCCCTACGAGCAGTACTTC. Translated: CASIKSGQPYEQYF.

This clone was picked up a small number of times. The rearrangement uses TRBV4-1 and TRBJ1-3; D is undetermined. The CDR3 runs 17 residues. The germline V and J ends were trimmed by 0 bases and 4 bases, with 16 bases remaining between them. In germline, CDR1 is MGHRA, CDR2 YSYEKL. The chain's CDR3 is CASSQEPPGGMGNTIYF. In nucleotides, the CDR3 is TGCGCCAGCAGCCAAGAACCCCCTGGAGGGATGGGAAACACCATATATTTT.

The chain has TRBV30 and TRBJ2-6; 7 bases match TRBD1. The germline gives CDR1 GTSNPN, CDR2 SVGIG (reference sequence). This CDR3 is built from 13 residues. Germline trimming cut 4 bases from V and 4 bases from J; bases unmatched to any gene: 1. The CDR3 spells CAWMGQGANVLTF. Written as DNA, the CDR3 is TGTGCCTGGATGGGACAGGGGGCCAACGTCCTGACTTTC.

This chain uses TRBV28 with TRBJ2-7; D is possibly TRBD2 (6 bases). The CDR3 loop spans 14 amino acids. The V and J ends lost 2 bases and 1 base respectively, with 9 bases between them. Per germline, CDR1 MDHEN and CDR2 SYDVKM. The CDR3 spells CASSLGLASYEQYF. The CDR3 DNA follows: TGTGCCAGCAGTTTAGGGCTAGCGTCCTACGAGCAGTACTTC.

The gene calls are TRBV6-1 and TRBJ2-7; no clear D. This CDR3 is 14 amino acids long. V lost 3 bases, J lost 3 bases, and 12 bases lay in between. Germline values: CDR1 MNHNS, CDR2 SASEGT. The CDR3, as DNA: TGTGCCAGCAGTGAGCTAGGATTCGACTACGAGCAGTACTTC. Protein: CASSELGFDYEQYF.

The chain has TRBV7-2 and TRBJ2-4, with a possible D match to TRBD2 (5 bases). V was shortened by 2 bases and J by 5 bases, with 13 bases between the two germline ends. The CDR3 length is 15 residues. Germline V lookup: CDR1 SGHTA, CDR2 FQGNSA. CDR3 nucleotides: TGTGCCAGCAGCTTATATGGTGGGAGAGAAAACATTCAGTACTTC. It specifies CASSLYGGRENIQYF.

The V call is TRBV7-9, the J call TRBJ1-1, with D tentatively TRBD1 (5 bases). CDR3 length: 15 residues. The germline V gene has CDR1 SEHNR and CDR2 FQNEAQ (reference sequence). The ends were cut back, 2 bases at V and 1 base at J, with 11 bases in the middle. The CDR3 region is CASSLSLTGNTEAFF. As DNA, the CDR3 is TGTGCCAGCAGCTTATCACTTACAGGGAACACTGAAGCTTTCTTT.

CDR3 protein: CASSLGQPSDPDTQYF. The CDR3 region has the DNA TGTGCCAGCAGTTTAGGTCAGCCTAGCGACCCAGATACGCAGTATTTT. The chain has TRBV28 and TRBJ2-3, with D possibly matching TRBD2 (6 bases). Germline loops: CDR1 MDHEN, CDR2 SYDVKM. V was cut by 2 bases and J by 4 bases, with 16 bases left in between. This CDR3 has 16 amino acids.

The rearrangement joins TRBV10-3 to TRBJ2-1, with 15 bases aligning to TRBD2. Trimming took 7 bases from V and 6 from J; bases not matched to a gene: 4. This CDR3 has 15 residues. Germline assignment: CDR1 ENHRY and CDR2 SYGVKD. The CDR3 region is CAITGTSGRINEQFF. The CDR3 DNA follows: TGTGCCATCACCGGGACTAGCGGGAGGATCAATGAGCAGTTCTTC.

This clone has only a few counts. J is TRBJ2-6 and V is TRBV11-2, with D perhaps matching TRBD2 (6 bases). This CDR3 contains 17 residues. Looked up from germline, CDR1 is SGHAT and CDR2 is FQNNGV. Trimming took 4 bases from V and 0 from J, leaving 13 bases between them. CDR3 loop: CASSWGLDYSGANVLTF. The CDR3 nucleotides are TGTGCCAGCAGCTGGGGACTTGACTACTCTGGGGCCAACGTCCTGACTTTC. Full variable domain (remainder filled in from reference TRBV11-2 and TRBJ2-6): EAGVAQSPRYKIIEKRQSVAFWCNPISGHATLYWYQQILGQGPKLLIQFQNNGVVDDSQLPKDRFSAERLKGVDSTLKIQPAKLEDSAVYLCASSWGLDYSGANVLTFGAGSRLTVL.

The chain links TRBV5-1 to TRBJ1-2, with 8 positions matching TRBD1. Looked up from germline, CDR1 is SGHRS and CDR2 is YFSETQ. The V gene end was trimmed by 5 bases and the J gene end by 8 bases; junction bases not matched to a gene: 8. CDR3 size: 13 residues. The CDR3 reads CASSLDRAEGYTF. CDR3 DNA sequence: TGCGCCAGCAGTCTGGACAGGGCTGAGGGCTACACCTTC. Variable domain in full (rest from reference TRBV5-1 and TRBJ1-2): KAGVTQTPRYLIKTRGQQVTLSCSPISGHRSVSWYQQTPGQGLQFLFEYFSETQRNKGNFPGRFSGRQFSNSRSEMNVSTLELGDSALYLCASSLDRAEGYTFGSGTRLTVV.

This clone has only a few counts. This sequence joins TRBV7-3 and TRBJ1-5, with D possibly matching TRBD1 (6 bases). The V end was cut by 3 bases, the J end by 5 bases, with 8 bases between. CDR1 SGHTA and CDR2 FQGTGA come from the germline V gene. The CDR3 is 13 residues long. CDR3 residues: CASSLDSDQPQHF. In DNA, the CDR3 is TGTGCCAGCAGCTTGGACAGCGATCAGCCCCAGCATTTT. Full variable domain (rest looked up from reference TRBV7-3 and TRBJ1-5): GAGVSQTPSNKVTEKGKYVELRCDPISGHTALYWYRQSLGQGPEFLIYFQGTGAADDSGLPNDRFFAVRPEGSVSTLKIQRTERGDSAVYLCASSLDSDQPQHFGDGTRLSIL.

This clone has only a few counts. The chain combines TRBV6-5 with TRBJ2-1; D may be TRBD2 (7 bases). The germline CDR1 and CDR2 sequences are MNHEY and SVGAGI. The CDR3 covers 15 residues. Trimming shortened V by 5 bases and J by 4 bases, and 15 bases separated the two germline ends. The chain's CDR3 is CASSQRGGGYNEQFF. CDR3 DNA: TGTGCCAGCAGTCAGCGGGGAGGGGGGTACAATGAGCAGTTCTTC.

This clone was counted a few times. This sequence joins TRBV5-6 and TRBJ2-5, with D maybe TRBD1 (6 bases). The J call may not be correct, given that the DNA end is closer to TRBJ2-7. The CDR3 consists of 14 residues. The germline V gene has CDR1 SGHDT and CDR2 YYEEEE. In nucleotides, the CDR3 is TGTGCCAGCAGCTCGGAGACAGGCCCCTACGAGCAGTACTTC. This encodes CASSSETGPYEQYF.

This clone was seen once. The rearrangement uses TRBV6-5 and TRBJ2-5; D possibly corresponds to TRBD1 (6 bases). Trimming pared 5 bases from V and 2 bases from J, leaving 12 bases between. CDR1 MNHEY and CDR2 SVGAGI come from the germline V gene. The CDR3 sequence is 14 residues long. The CDR3 sequence is CASSQGSFQETQYF. The CDR3 nucleotides are TGTGCCAGCAGTCAGGGGTCCTTTCAAGAGACCCAGTACTTC.

This clone was seen a few times. This rearrangement joins TRBV4-2 to TRBJ2-3; TRBD2 aligns across 9 bases. The CDR3 is made up of 17 amino acids. The junction had 10 bases not matched to a gene; V was cut back by 0 bases and J by 6 bases. Germline V CDR1 and CDR2: LGHNA, YNFKEQ. In DNA form, the CDR3 reads TGTGCCAGCAGCCAAGAATCGGCGGGAGGGCCAGGTGATACGCAGTATTTT. It codes for CASSQESAGGPGDTQYF.

This clone was found once. The chain is built from TRBV4-1 and TRBJ2-7; 11 bases agree with TRBD2. V dropped 4 bases and J dropped 9; count of bases not matched to a gene: 8. The CDR3 is 14 amino acids. The V gene's germline CDR1 is MGHRA and CDR2 YSYEKL. The CDR3 is CASSLAGGDRGQYF. CDR3 nucleotide sequence: TGCGCCAGCAGCCTAGCGGGAGGGGACCGGGGGCAGTACTTC.

V gene TRBV6-4 combines with J gene TRBJ2-1; 7 nucleotides align to TRBD2. Germline V lookup: CDR1 MRHNA, CDR2 SNTAGT. Trimming removed 4 bases from V and 3 bases from J; junction bases left unmatched: 0. The CDR3 is made up of 13 amino acids. DNA of the CDR3: TGTGCCAGCAGTGGGACTAGCTACAATGAGCAGTTCTTC. This codes for CASSGTSYNEQFF.

The J gene is TRBJ2-7, the V gene TRBV27; 9 bases align to TRBD2. This CDR3 contains 13 residues. J was trimmed by 5 bases and V by 3 bases; bases with no gene match: 2. In germline, CDR1 is MNHEY, CDR2 SMNVEV (reference sequence). The CDR3 loop is CASSFSSGNEQYF. The CDR3 DNA reads as TGTGCCAGCAGTTTCTCTAGCGGGAACGAGCAGTACTTC.

The rearrangement links TRBV28 to TRBJ1-1, with D unclear. The CDR3 has 16 residues. V shed 7 bases and J shed 7 bases, with 25 bases lying between them. Germline loops: CDR1 MDHEN, CDR2 SYDVKM. CDR3: CASIGPSAGPGDEAFF. The CDR3, as DNA: TGTGCCAGCATAGGGCCATCGGCGGGTCCTGGCGATGAAGCTTTCTTT.

This clone was detected a few times. V usage is TRBV5-5 and J usage is TRBJ2-5; no clear D. Germline-derived CDR1 and CDR2 are SGHKS and YYEKEE (reference sequence). The CDR3 consists of 12 residues. The germline V and J ends were trimmed by 4 bases and 5 bases, with 9 bases remaining between them. This CDR3 reads CASSSYEETQYF. The CDR3 nucleotides read TGTGCCAGCAGCAGCTACGAGGAGACCCAGTACTTC.